This entry features one TCR beta chain sequence. Its antigen is still unknown. CD4+ cell separation produced CD45RA+ naive and CD45RA-negative memory subsets. This CDR3 is 13 amino acids long. CDR1 is MNHEY, CDR2 SMNVEV, per germline (reference sequence). V was shortened by 7 bases and J by 5 bases, with 14 bases between the two germline ends. This sample is part of a study of shared clonotypes between healthy human individuals. Looking at the study overall: Used for every donor were three CD4 naive, three CD4 memory, two CD8 naive and one CD8 memory plate. Broader study findings: The study generally estimated greater richness for naive than memory subsets.

Assay execution proceeded at the deep level. Some clones are missing from TCRdb's copy, which holds only in-frame ones; the method was immunoSEQ multiplex PCR. The sample lists millions of clones; 85% to 95% were seen once. The TCR was taken from a man aged 18 to 29 in good health. This chain links TRBV27 with TRBJ2-5, with a weak D call TRBD1 (5 bases). Sequenced input: naive CD4+ T cells sorted from blood. Subset described: CD45RA+ positively selected. The CDR3 DNA sequence: TGTGCCAGCAAACAGGCAGGGCGGGAGACCCAGTACTTC. Protein product: CASKQAGRETQYF.